The next 28 T cell receptor beta chains were all read from a single sample in a study of blood T cells in healthy people across ages. Next came a second PCR, run for about 6 to 11 cycles, which used a sample-barcoded 5' primer along with a J-beta primer mix. From the 5' RACE reads, TCRdb called clonotypes with MiXCR, one entry per CDR3 protein. The sample has roughly 1.5 million distinct CDR3 sequences; about 42% are singletons. The source material was blood. These receptors were obtained from a young woman in good health.

To note about this clonotype: The junction departs from germline at one end; a sequencing error may be responsible. The chain joins TRBV11-2 to TRBJ2-7; a weak D match, TRBD2 (5 bases). CDR1 SGHAT and CDR2 FQNNGV come from the germline V gene. The CDR3 runs to 13 residues. The CDR3 nucleotides are TGTGCCAGCAGCTTAGTGTCAGACTACGGGCAGTACTTC. Encoded protein: CASSLVSDYGQYF. Full variable domain (remainder filled in from reference TRBV11-2 and TRBJ2-7): EAGVAQSPRYKIIEKRQSVAFWCNPISGHATLYWYQQILGQGPKLLIQFQNNGVVDDSQLPKDRFSAERLKGVDSTLKIQPAKLEDSAVYLCASSLVSDYGQYFGPGTRLTVT.

This chain uses TRBV20-1 with TRBJ2-5; TRBD2 agrees at 10 bases. The germline gives CDR1 DFQATT, CDR2 SNEGSKA (reference sequence). J gave up 11 bases and V 2 bases, and 14 bases lay outside the gene matches. The CDR3 is 15 residues long. The CDR3 DNA sequence: TGCAGTGCTAGAATTCTAGCGGGGGACTACAATGAGCAGTACTTC. It translates to CSARILAGDYNEQYF.

This clonotype showed up just a few times. The chain joins TRBV12-3 or TRBV12-4 to TRBJ1-2, with 8 bases matching TRBD1. The CDR3 consists of 14 residues. The junction had 10 bases not matched to a gene; V was cut back by 8 bases and J by 5 bases. CDR3 residues: CASSPDRDKYGYTF. The CDR3 bases are TGTGCCAGCTCGCCGGACAGGGATAAGTATGGCTACACCTTC.

Only a few counts were recorded for this clonotype. The chain combines TRBV6-6 with TRBJ2-1, with 7 bases fitting TRBD2. Germline V CDR1 and CDR2: MNHNY, SVGAGI (reference sequence). CDR3 length: 14 amino acids. J gave up 3 bases and V 2 bases, and 1 base lay outside the gene matches. CDR3 residues: CASSYGGDYNEQFF. CDR3 nucleotide sequence: TGTGCCAGCAGTTACGGGGGGGACTACAATGAGCAGTTCTTC.

Details on this clonotype: Possible read error: a much larger clone is one base away. The chain has TRBV12-3 or TRBV12-4 and TRBJ2-7; D call uncertain. The CDR3 spans 12 residues. The CDR3: CTSSLNGYEQYF. CDR3 nucleotides: TGTACCAGCAGTTTAAATGGGTACGAGCAGTACTTC.

This chain connects TRBV7-3 to TRBJ2-3; D possibly corresponds to TRBD2 (7 bases). This CDR3 is 15 amino acids long. The V and J ends lost 5 bases and 6 bases respectively, with 18 bases between them. CDR1 is SGHTA and CDR2 is FQGTGA in the germline V gene. CDR3: CASSPEGGAVDTQYF. The DNA for the CDR3 is TGTGCCAGCAGCCCAGAGGGGGGGGCGGTGGATACGCAGTATTTT.

This clonotype showed up just a few times. This sequence joins TRBV7-9 and TRBJ2-3, with D possibly called TRBD1 or TRBD2 (5 bases each). V gave up 6 bases and J gave up 5 bases, with 15 bases separating them. The CDR3 extends over 14 amino acids. Germline lookup yields CDR1 SEHNR and CDR2 FQNEAQ (reference sequence). The CDR3 loop reads CASSRDVRKDTQYF. In DNA form, the CDR3 reads TGTGCCAGCAGTCGGGACGTTCGGAAAGATACGCAGTATTTT.

This clonotype was observed a few times. An end of the junction differs from the germline gene, which may be a read error. The V gene is TRBV12-3 or TRBV12-4, the J gene TRBJ1-1; no clear D gene. The CDR3 has 11 amino acids. The CDR3 sequence: CASSLNSEAFF. The CDR3 DNA sequence: TGTGCCAGCAGTTTGAACTCTGAAGCTTTCTTT.

CDR3 region: CASSSGTEPYEQYF. The CDR3, as DNA: TGTGCCAGCAGCTCCGGGACAGAACCTTACGAGCAGTACTTC. This rearrangement joins TRBV5-4 to TRBJ2-5; 7 bases fit TRBD1. With the DNA end fitting TRBJ2-7 better, the J assignment may be wrong. This CDR3 has 14 residues. CDR1 and CDR2 (germline): SGHNT, YYREEE (reference sequence).

A remark on this clonotype: A read error may account for a junction end that differs from germline. CDR3 DNA: TGTGCCGGCAGCCAAACCGGGACAGGGCTAAACACCATATATTTT. Translation: CAGSQTGTGLNTIYF. The chain links TRBV7-9 to TRBJ1-3, with 9 bases lining up with TRBD1. Germline assignment: CDR1 SEHNR and CDR2 FQNEAQ (reference sequence). The CDR3 has 15 amino acids.

The sample holds a few counts of this clonotype. The V gene is TRBV25-1, the J gene TRBJ1-2; D is uncertain. The CDR3 covers 14 residues. Trimming shortened V by 3 bases and J by 2 bases, and 10 bases separated the two germline ends. Per the germline V gene, CDR1 is MGHDK and CDR2 is SYGVNS. CDR3 sequence reads: CASSETTGNYGYTF. The CDR3 DNA reads TGTGCCAGCAGTGAGACAACCGGGAACTATGGCTACACCTTC.

This clonotype was detected only once. V usage is TRBV9 and J usage is TRBJ2-7; D perhaps matches TRBD2 (6 bases). The J call is uncertain, as TRBJ2-5 better fits the DNA end. Per germline, CDR1 SGDLS and CDR2 YYNGEE. This CDR3 is built from 14 residues. CDR3 sequence: CASSVGEREETQYF. In nucleotides, the CDR3 is TGTGCCAGCAGCGTAGGCGAGCGGGAAGAGACCCAGTACTTC.

This chain connects TRBV6-6 to TRBJ1-2, with 11 bases aligning to TRBD1. Germline V gives CDR1 MNHNY, CDR2 SVGAGI (reference sequence). The CDR3 is made up of 16 amino acids. J was trimmed by 8 bases and V by 6 bases; bases with no gene match: 14. The CDR3 DNA sequence: TGTGCCAGCAGACTATCGACCGGACAGGGGGCAGGAGGCTACACCTTC. Encoded protein: CASRLSTGQGAGGYTF.

The CDR3, as DNA: TGTGCCAGCAGCTACGGAGGCAGGGTTAGAAACACTGAAGCTTTCTTT. This translates into CASSYGGRVRNTEAFF. The gene calls are TRBV7-8 and TRBJ1-1; weak D call: TRBD1 (5 bases). Trimming shortened V by 4 bases and J by 2 bases, and 17 bases separated the two germline ends. This CDR3 is built from 16 residues. The germline V gene encodes CDR1 SGHVS and CDR2 FQNEAQ.

The chain employs TRBV20-1 and TRBJ2-3; D possibly corresponds to TRBD2 (6 bases). This CDR3 is 14 amino acids long. V was trimmed by 4 bases and J by 0 bases, leaving 11 bases between them. Germline V CDR1 and CDR2: DFQATT, SNEGSKA (reference sequence). CDR3 DNA: TGCAGTGCTATTCCTAGCGTAAGCACAGATACGCAGTATTTT. This sequence encodes CSAIPSVSTDTQYF.

The sample holds one count of this clonotype. This chain joins TRBV20-1 and TRBJ1-2; TRBD1 is a possible D gene (5 bases). V was pared by 7 bases and J by 3 bases, with 15 bases between. The V gene's germline CDR1 is DFQATT and CDR2 SNEGSKA (reference sequence). The CDR3 covers 13 residues. This CDR3 is CSVPREGYYGYTF. The DNA of the CDR3 is TGCAGTGTCCCCAGGGAGGGCTACTATGGCTACACCTTC.

The CDR3 loop reads CASSLEIARIPEAFF. The CDR3 DNA is TGTGCCAGCAGCTTAGAAATTGCGAGGATCCCTGAAGCTTTCTTT. This rearrangement joins TRBV7-2 to TRBJ1-1; D remains ambiguous. Trimming stripped 1 base from V and 6 bases from J, with 15 bases between. This CDR3 region has 15 residues. Germline-derived CDR1 and CDR2 are SGHTA and FQGNSA.

The chain links TRBV6-1 to TRBJ1-1; D unclear. V was trimmed by 9 bases and J by 3 bases, leaving 5 bases between them. CDR1 and CDR2 (germline): MNHNS, SASEGT. The CDR3 has 10 amino acids. CDR3 residues: CASADTEAFF. CDR3 in DNA: TGTGCCAGTGCAGACACTGAAGCTTTCTTT.

The sample holds one count of this clonotype. J is TRBJ1-1 and V is TRBV27; the D is unclear. V was trimmed by 7 bases and J by 1 base, leaving 10 bases between them. Germline V gives CDR1 MNHEY, CDR2 SMNVEV (reference sequence). The CDR3 has 13 residues. CDR3 nucleotides: TGTGCCAGCACATCCCGGGGGAACACTGAAGCTTTCTTT. Its translation is CASTSRGNTEAFF.

The J gene is TRBJ2-7, the V gene TRBV6-2 or TRBV6-3; tentative D call: TRBD2 (6 bases). Germline loops: CDR1 MNHEY, CDR2 SVGEGT. The CDR3 runs to 13 residues. Trimming shortened V by 5 bases and J by 5 bases, and 13 bases separated the two germline ends. CDR3 sequence reads: CASSPGRWNEQYF. The CDR3 coding sequence is TGTGCCAGCAGTCCAGGGAGGTGGAACGAGCAGTACTTC.

CDR3 sequence: CASSLTQLAGGPDTQYF. Here the CDR3 DNA reads TGTGCCAGCAGTTTAACGCAACTAGCGGGAGGTCCAGATACGCAGTATTTT. The chain uses TRBV28 and TRBJ2-3, with 12 bases identical to TRBD2. Germline V gene lookup returns CDR1 MDHEN and CDR2 SYDVKM. The ends lost 2 bases at V and 4 bases at J; junction bases unmatched: 7. The CDR3 sequence is 17 residues long. The complete variable domain, with remaining parts taken from reference TRBV28 and TRBJ2-3, reads DVKVTQSSRYLVKRTGEKVFLECVQDMDHENMFWYRQDPGLGLRLIYFSYDVKMKEKGDIPEGYSVSREKKERFSLILESASTNQTSMYLCASSLTQLAGGPDTQYFGPGTRLTVL.

In this sample, this clonotype turned up a few times. The chain couples TRBV14 to TRBJ2-7, with D uncertain. Germline values: CDR1 SGHDN, CDR2 FVKESK. V shed 4 bases and J shed 2 bases, with 9 bases lying between them. The CDR3 length is 13 residues. This CDR3 reads CASSPDGTYEQYF. CDR3 in DNA: TGTGCCAGCAGCCCGGACGGAACCTACGAGCAGTACTTC.

The genes are TRBV4-1 and TRBJ2-1, with D unresolved. The V gene's germline CDR1 is MGHRA and CDR2 YSYEKL. V dropped 1 base and J dropped 9 bases, with 13 bases sitting between them. This CDR3 has 14 amino acids. The CDR3 nucleotides are TGCGCCAGCAGCCAAGTAAACTTAGAGCCTGAGCAGTTCTTC. Protein product: CASSQVNLEPEQFF.

About this clonotype itself: A much larger clone is a single base away; this may be a read error. The gene calls are TRBV20-1 and TRBJ1-6, with D possibly being TRBD1 (5 bases). The length of the CDR3 is 15 residues. Germline lookup yields CDR1 DFQATT and CDR2 SNEGSKA (reference sequence). The CDR3 DNA sequence: TGCAGTGCTAGTGGGGGGTTGGGATATAATTCACCCCCCCACTTT. Translating it yields CSASGGLGYNSPPHF.

The V and J genes are TRBV2 and TRBJ2-1, with a possible D match to TRBD2 (5 bases). The J call may be in error: the DNA end matches TRBJ2-7 better. Germline CDR1 reads SNHLY; CDR2 reads FYNNEI. The CDR3 runs to 13 residues. CDR3 region: CASRTRYPYEQYF. CDR3 sequence (DNA): TGTGCCAGCAGAACTAGATACCCCTACGAGCAGTACTTC.

This rearrangement joins TRBV25-1 to TRBJ2-1, with 8 bases aligning to TRBD1. The V gene's germline CDR1 is MGHDK and CDR2 SYGVNS. V trimming: 10 bases; J trimming: 6 bases; junction bases outside the gene matches: 11. CDR3 size: 14 residues. This CDR3 reads CATNPTGQGNEQFF. The CDR3 DNA is TGTGCCACCAACCCGACTGGACAGGGCAATGAGCAGTTCTTC.

V and J are TRBV7-2 and TRBJ1-1, with 7 positions matching TRBD1. The CDR3 has 15 residues. V dropped 5 bases and J dropped 3; count of bases not matched to a gene: 9. Germline V lookup: CDR1 SGHTA, CDR2 FQGNSA. CDR3 amino acids: CASSVTGALDTEAFF. CDR3 nucleotides: TGTGCCAGCAGCGTTACAGGGGCTTTGGACACTGAAGCTTTCTTT.

The chain is built from TRBV5-1 and TRBJ2-2; D is perhaps TRBD1 (5 bases). CDR1 SGHRS and CDR2 YFSETQ come from the germline V gene. CDR3 length equals 14 residues. V was cut by 4 bases and J by 4 bases, with 11 bases left in between. The CDR3 nucleotides are TGCGCCAGCAGCGAGACAACAGGCACCGGGGAGCTGTTTTTT. It translates to CASSETTGTGELFF. The full variable domain, rest sourced from reference TRBV5-1 and TRBJ2-2, is KAGVTQTPRYLIKTRGQQVTLSCSPISGHRSVSWYQQTPGQGLQFLFEYFSETQRNKGNFPGRFSGRQFSNSRSEMNVSTLELGDSALYLCASSETTGTGELFFGEGSRLTVL.